This T cell receptor (beta chain) originates from a study of blood T cell repertoires in COVID-19. On the study more broadly: The origin of the acute and convalescent COVID-19 samples was the United States, Italy and Spain. From T cells, B-cell-depleted T cells, or PBMCs came the material, which was cDNA or gDNA.

In the source study's methods: Reference gene primer amplification in the assay estimated nucleated cell counts. Clones were read by immunoSEQ multiplex PCR, and TCRdb kept only the in-frame ones, dropping some. V, J and clone size are taken as reported in that table, and D and trimming were inferred from the DNA itself. Among around 100,000 clones listed, 80% were seen once. This CDR3 comprises 17 residues. Trimming cost V 2 bases and J 2 bases, with 16 bases left between them. Per germline, CDR1 SGHDN and CDR2 FVKESK. This clone was seen only a few times. Sample: peripheral blood. J is TRBJ2-4 and V is TRBV14, with D perhaps TRBD2 (6 bases). The receptor comes from a man between 65 and 85 years old with active or convalescent COVID-19. This CDR3 is CASSQPGLGRTKNIQYF. The CDR3 coding sequence is TGTGCCAGCAGCCAACCCGGGTTGGGGAGGACCAAAAACATTCAGTACTTC.